A single sample gave rise to the 31 T cell receptor beta chains below, sequenced in a study of T cells after yellow fever vaccination. TCRdb ran MiXCR on the 5' RACE reads and lists one entry per CDR3 protein. The sample has 350,000 or so distinct CDR3 sequences, 7% to 9% seen once. The source material was PBMCs, sampled about 41 days after the first yellow fever vaccination. These receptor sequences come from a man between 18 and 35 years old who received the YFV17D yellow fever vaccine.

This CDR3 is CASTNSGGPNSPLHF. In DNA, the CDR3 is TGCGCCAGCACCAATTCCGGGGGCCCTAATTCACCCCTCCACTTT. The gene calls are TRBV5-1 and TRBJ1-6, with D maybe TRBD1 (6 bases). The CDR3 runs to 15 residues. V lost 6 bases to trimming and J lost 6 bases, with 16 bases between them. Germline V gene data show CDR1 as SGHRS and CDR2 as YFSETQ.

The rearrangement uses TRBV25-1 and TRBJ1-6; D remains ambiguous. The V gene's germline CDR1 is MGHDK and CDR2 SYGVNS. V shed 3 bases and J shed 4 bases, with 16 bases lying between them. This CDR3 is built from 17 residues. The CDR3 nucleotides read TGTGCCAGCAGTGACACCCGTTTGGGGTCTTATAATTCACCCCTCCACTTT. Protein product: CASSDTRLGSYNSPLHF. The full variable domain, rest sourced from reference TRBV25-1 and TRBJ1-6, is EADIYQTPRYLVIGTGKKITLECSQTMGHDKMYWYQQDPGMELHLIHYSYGVNSTEKGDLSSESTVSRIRTEHFPLTLESARPSHTSQYLCASSDTRLGSYNSPLHFGNGTRLTVT.

This clonotype was detected only a few times. CDR3 protein: CASSPRVMEAFF. The CDR3 DNA reads as TGTGCCAGCAGTCCCAGGGTCATGGAAGCTTTCTTT. The chain has TRBV12-3 or TRBV12-4 and TRBJ1-1; weak D call: TRBD1 (5 bases). This CDR3 is 12 amino acids long. V dropped 5 bases and J dropped 8 bases, with 12 bases sitting between them.

This clonotype was observed a handful of times. This chain uses TRBV7-2 with TRBJ2-2, with D perhaps TRBD2 (6 bases). The germline V gene encodes CDR1 SGHTA and CDR2 FQGNSA. Deletions cut 6 bases from V and 1 base from J, with 12 bases between. The CDR3 totals 15 residues. CDR3 bases: TGTGCCAGCAGTACGACTAGGGTGAACACCGGGGAGCTGTTTTTT. It translates to CASSTTRVNTGELFF.

This clonotype was observed a single time. This sequence joins TRBV7-9 and TRBJ1-3; D might be TRBD1 (6 bases). With 5 bases removed from V and 6 bases from J, the gap between germline ends came to 20 bases. Germline assignment: CDR1 SEHNR and CDR2 FQNEAQ (reference sequence). The CDR3 loop spans 16 amino acids. The CDR3 spells CASSPVGPRGPNTIYF. The CDR3 DNA sequence: TGTGCCAGCAGCCCGGTAGGGCCCCGGGGGCCAAACACCATATATTTT. Looking up the rest from reference TRBV7-9 and TRBJ1-3 gives the full variable domain: DTGVSQNPRHKITKRGQNVTFRCDPISEHNRLYWYRQTLGQGPEFLTYFQNEAQLEKSRLLSDRFSAERPKGSFSTLEIQRTEQGDSAMYLCASSPVGPRGPNTIYFGEGSWLTVV.

This clonotype was detected many times. This rearrangement joins TRBV7-2 to TRBJ2-1; D gene uncertain. Trimming shortened V by 5 bases and J by 7 bases, and 9 bases separated the two germline ends. Per germline, CDR1 SGHTA and CDR2 FQGNSA. This CDR3 spans 12 amino acids. The CDR3 is CASSREVNEQFF. In DNA form, the CDR3 reads TGTGCCAGCAGCAGGGAAGTAAATGAGCAGTTCTTC.

The sample holds a few counts of this clonotype. J is TRBJ2-1 and V is TRBV5-1, with 10 bases identical to TRBD2. With V trimmed by 4 bases and J by 8 bases, 15 bases remained unmatched. This CDR3 contains 17 residues. Per the germline V gene, CDR1 is SGHRS and CDR2 is YFSETQ. For the CDR3, the DNA is TGCGCCAGCAGCCTCTTACTAGCGGGGAGCTACGGCGATGAGCAGTTCTTC. It encodes CASSLLLAGSYGDEQFF. Supplemented by reference TRBV5-1 and TRBJ2-1, the full variable domain reads KAGVTQTPRYLIKTRGQQVTLSCSPISGHRSVSWYQQTPGQGLQFLFEYFSETQRNKGNFPGRFSGRQFSNSRSEMNVSTLELGDSALYLCASSLLLAGSYGDEQFFGPGTRLTVL.

Only a few counts were recorded for this clonotype. V gene TRBV15 combines with J gene TRBJ1-1; D unresolved. Looked up from germline, CDR1 is LNHNV and CDR2 is YYDKDF (reference sequence). The ends were cut back, 1 base at V and 5 bases at J, with 8 bases in the middle. The CDR3 is 13 amino acids. The CDR3 spells CATSRVTWTEAFF. CDR3 DNA sequence: TGTGCCACCAGCAGAGTGACATGGACTGAAGCTTTCTTT.

The chain links TRBV20-1 to TRBJ1-6; D might be TRBD1 (5 bases). Germline V gene lookup returns CDR1 DFQATT and CDR2 SNEGSKA (reference sequence). V dropped 1 base and J dropped 0 bases, with 7 bases sitting between them. The CDR3 has 15 amino acids. The CDR3 is CSARAGSSYNSPLHF. The CDR3 DNA is TGCAGTGCTAGAGCAGGGAGCTCCTATAATTCACCCCTCCACTTT.

This clonotype was counted ten times or more. This chain joins TRBV12-3 or TRBV12-4 and TRBJ1-1; no reliable D call. CDR3 size: 13 residues. V lost 5 bases and J lost 5, with 12 bases in between. The DNA of the CDR3 is TGTGCCAGCAGTCCCGGGCCTCGGACTGAAGCTTTCTTT. Translation gives CASSPGPRTEAFF.

The CDR3 bases are TGTGCCAGCAGCTTGTACGGGTCCCCTGGGGCCAACGTCCTGACTTTC. Translation: CASSLYGSPGANVLTF. The chain joins TRBV5-6 to TRBJ2-6; unclear D gene. From germline, CDR1 is SGHDT and CDR2 YYEEEE. CDR3 length: 16 amino acids. The V gene lost 1 base and the J gene lost 2 bases, with 10 bases spanning the gap.

This clonotype was detected only a few times. The chain links TRBV27 to TRBJ1-2, with D tentatively TRBD1 (6 bases). V lost 2 bases, J lost 4 bases, and 17 bases lay in between. This CDR3 has 16 amino acids. The germline V gene encodes CDR1 MNHEY and CDR2 SMNVEV (reference sequence). This CDR3 is CASSLEAGADFYGYTF. CDR3 in DNA: TGTGCCAGCAGTTTAGAGGCAGGGGCTGACTTCTATGGCTACACCTTC.

The chain employs TRBV7-9 and TRBJ2-1; unclear D gene. Trimming took off 6 bases at V and 11 bases at J, with 5 bases between the two ends. The CDR3 has 9 residues. Germline V CDR1 and CDR2: SEHNR, FQNEAQ (reference sequence). The CDR3 sequence is CASSLKQFF. DNA for the CDR3: TGTGCCAGCAGTTTAAAGCAGTTCTTC.

The chain has TRBV12-3 or TRBV12-4 and TRBJ2-4; TRBD1 is a possible D gene (5 bases). CDR3 length: 14 residues. V lost 6 bases to trimming and J lost 5 bases, with 14 bases between them. CDR3 region: CASSPRGRENIQYF. CDR3 in DNA: TGTGCCAGCAGCCCTAGGGGCCGGGAAAACATTCAGTACTTC.

The chain links TRBV4-3 to TRBJ2-2; 7 bases are a match to TRBD1. This CDR3 contains 18 residues. The V gene's germline CDR1 is LGHNA and CDR2 YSLEER. Unmatched junction bases numbered 7, after V lost 0 bases and J lost 0 bases. DNA of the CDR3: TGCGCCAGCAGCCAAGAGGCCCCCGGGACAGCGAACACCGGGGAGCTGTTTTTT. Protein sequence: CASSQEAPGTANTGELFF.

This rearrangement joins TRBV20-1 to TRBJ2-5; perhaps TRBD1 as D (5 bases). The germline V gene encodes CDR1 DFQATT and CDR2 SNEGSKA (reference sequence). CDR3 length: 14 amino acids. V gave up 7 bases and J gave up 4 bases, with 19 bases separating them. The CDR3 sequence is CSVNSGWGGETQYF. DNA for the CDR3: TGCAGTGTTAATAGTGGCTGGGGCGGAGAGACCCAGTACTTC.

The sample holds many counts of this clonotype. V usage is TRBV5-1 and J usage is TRBJ2-5; 10 positions match TRBD1. Germline V gives CDR1 SGHRS, CDR2 YFSETQ. The CDR3 runs to 15 residues. V gave up 4 bases and J gave up 4 bases; unmatched junction bases: 7. The CDR3 here is CASSPPGQGLETQYF. The CDR3 DNA follows: TGCGCCAGCAGCCCGCCGGGACAGGGGTTAGAGACCCAGTACTTC. Full variable domain (missing parts from reference TRBV5-1 and TRBJ2-5): KAGVTQTPRYLIKTRGQQVTLSCSPISGHRSVSWYQQTPGQGLQFLFEYFSETQRNKGNFPGRFSGRQFSNSRSEMNVSTLELGDSALYLCASSPPGQGLETQYFGPGTRLLVL.

The V call is TRBV28, the J call TRBJ1-4; the match to TRBD1 covers 7 bases. Looked up from germline, CDR1 is MDHEN and CDR2 is SYDVKM. V gave up 5 bases and J gave up 10 bases; unmatched junction bases: 10. The CDR3 covers 14 residues. The CDR3 coding sequence is TGTGCCAGCAGTACCCCAGGGGGAGGAGGAAAACTGTTTTTT. Translated, it gives CASSTPGGGGKLFF.

This clonotype was found a few times. The chain links TRBV28 to TRBJ2-7, with unresolved D. Germline-derived CDR1 and CDR2 are MDHEN and SYDVKM. With 5 bases removed from V and 4 bases from J, the gap between germline ends came to 12 bases. The CDR3 covers 13 residues. The CDR3 DNA sequence: TGTGCCAGCAGTCAGACGGATAAATACGAGCAGTACGTC. It specifies CASSQTDKYEQYV.

V usage is TRBV7-2 and J usage is TRBJ2-7; 7 positions match TRBD2. This CDR3 is 14 amino acids long. V lost 1 base to trimming and J lost 7 bases; unmatched junction nucleotides: 7. The germline V gene has CDR1 SGHTA and CDR2 FQGNSA. CDR3 coding DNA: TGTGCCAGCAGCTTAGGAACGGGAGGAAGGGAGCAGTACGTC. Its translation is CASSLGTGGREQYV.

This clonotype occurred a few times. J is TRBJ2-1 and V is TRBV6-5; no clear D. The germline V and J ends were trimmed by 0 bases and 1 base, with 10 bases remaining between them. The germline CDR1 and CDR2 sequences are MNHEY and SVGAGI. CDR3 length: 16 residues. CDR3: CASSYSSALSYNEQFF. CDR3 coding DNA: TGTGCCAGCAGTTACTCGTCAGCCTTATCCTACAATGAGCAGTTCTTC.

This clonotype has a handful of counts. CDR3 in amino acids: CASINPTNNEQFF. The CDR3 nucleotides read TGTGCCAGCATAAACCCCACCAACAATGAGCAGTTCTTC. V is TRBV27 and J is TRBJ2-1; D remains ambiguous. The V gene lost 7 bases and the J gene lost 5 bases, with 12 bases spanning the gap. Germline V gives CDR1 MNHEY, CDR2 SMNVEV (reference sequence). This CDR3 is 13 amino acids long.

The V and J genes are TRBV3-1 and TRBJ2-2, with D perhaps TRBD1 or TRBD2 (5 bases each). Germline V gene lookup returns CDR1 LGHDT and CDR2 YNNKEL (reference sequence). V lost 8 bases to trimming and J lost 3 bases, with 13 bases between them. CDR3 length: 14 residues. The CDR3 here is CASGDDGDTGELFF. The CDR3 DNA reads TGTGCCAGCGGGGACGACGGGGACACCGGGGAGCTGTTTTTT.

The chain joins TRBV5-1 to TRBJ2-2; no firm D call. V was pared by 1 base and J by 0 bases, with 7 bases between. The germline V gene has CDR1 SGHRS and CDR2 YFSETQ. The CDR3 is 15 amino acids. The CDR3 sequence: CASSLYPANTGELFF. CDR3 bases: TGCGCCAGCAGCTTGTATCCAGCGAACACCGGGGAGCTGTTTTTT.

There are a few counts of this clonotype. The rearrangement uses TRBV7-2 and TRBJ2-1, with TRBD2 identical over 9 bases. J lost 9 bases, V lost 4 bases, and 7 bases had no gene match. The CDR3 runs 14 residues. Germline loops: CDR1 SGHTA, CDR2 FQGNSA. CDR3 bases: TGTGCCAGCAGCTCCCCGACTAGCGGTGGTGAGCAGTTCTTC. Translating it yields CASSSPTSGGEQFF.

Points on this clonotype: A read error may explain this, as a much larger clone is one base away. The chain joins TRBV12-3 or TRBV12-4 to TRBJ1-6; TRBD1 aligns across 8 bases. This CDR3 comprises 14 residues. The CDR3 bases are TGTGCCAGCAGTCAACAGGGGGGTAATTCACCCCACCACTTT. This encodes CASSQQGGNSPHHF.

Only a few counts were recorded for this clonotype. The chain recombines TRBV5-1 with TRBJ1-6; perhaps TRBD1 as D (5 bases). The CDR3 sequence is 15 residues long. The germline gives CDR1 SGHRS, CDR2 YFSETQ. V was clipped by 0 bases and J by 8 bases, with 12 bases between them. This chain's CDR3 is CASSLGQGNYSPLHF. The CDR3 bases are TGCGCCAGCAGCTTGGGTCAGGGTAATTATTCACCCCTCCACTTT.

This clonotype was observed a few times. The J gene is TRBJ2-5, the V gene TRBV29-1; D uncertain. Looked up from germline, CDR1 is SQVTM and CDR2 is ANQGSEA. V shed 4 bases and J shed 5 bases, with 14 bases lying between them. The CDR3 sequence is 13 residues long. CDR3 sequence reads: CSVGAIFAETQYF. The CDR3 DNA is TGCAGCGTTGGCGCGATTTTCGCCGAGACCCAGTACTTC.

This sequence joins TRBV7-2 and TRBJ2-5, with a possible D match to TRBD2 (5 bases). The CDR3 runs 13 residues. Germline V CDR1 and CDR2: SGHTA, FQGNSA. Trimming removed 4 bases at V and 7 bases at J, with 13 bases between. CDR3 loop: CASSSSEDGTQYF. The CDR3 nucleotides are TGTGCCAGCAGCTCTTCGGAGGATGGGACCCAGTACTTC.

The chain joins TRBV20-1 to TRBJ2-3; D might be TRBD2 (5 bases). Per the germline V gene, CDR1 is DFQATT and CDR2 is SNEGSKA (reference sequence). The CDR3 spans 13 residues. V was clipped by 6 bases and J by 4 bases, with 14 bases between them. The CDR3 DNA reads as TGCAGTGCCCCGAGTAATAGCGCAGATACGCAGTATTTT. Its protein is CSAPSNSADTQYF.

On this clonotype itself: The junction shows a germline mismatch at one end, possibly a read error. The gene calls are TRBV29-1 and TRBJ2-5; 7 bases agree with TRBD2. Germline loops: CDR1 SQVTM, CDR2 ANQGSEA. The CDR3 has 11 residues. Here the CDR3 reads CSLAGDETLYF. DNA of the CDR3: TGCAGCCTCGCGGGGGATGAGACCCTGTACTTC.